Below, 19 T cell receptor beta chains from the same sample are listed, as sequenced in a study of T cells in Graves' hyperthyroidism and ophthalmopathy. RNA transcripts served as the template for amplifying TCR beta CDR3 regions. The primer set for the first-round RT-PCR of the TCR CDR3 was HTBI. TCRdb itself ran the multiplex PCR reads through MiXCR, one entry per CDR3 protein. The table records about 400,000 distinct CDR3 sequences, approximately 15% of them present only once. The sequenced sample was blood. The receptor set was obtained from a woman aged 25 to 39 with Graves' hyperthyroidism.

This clonotype was seen only a few times. The chain uses TRBV12-3 or TRBV12-4 and TRBJ2-2; D is undetermined. CDR3 size: 13 residues. Trimming took off 5 bases at V and 8 bases at J, with 12 bases between the two ends. This CDR3 reads CASSPGLSGELFF. For the CDR3, the DNA is TGTGCCAGCAGTCCTGGCCTTTCAGGGGAGCTGTTTTTT.

In its sample, this clonotype was seen many times. The V call is TRBV28, the J call TRBJ2-3, with 10 bases lining up with TRBD1. Germline V gives CDR1 MDHEN, CDR2 SYDVKM. V was clipped by 5 bases and J by 4 bases; unmatched bases: 9. This CDR3 has 16 residues. CDR3 DNA: TGTGCCAGCAGTGACCTACCGGGACAGGGGTCAGATACGCAGTATTTT. Protein: CASSDLPGQGSDTQYF.

The chain employs TRBV5-1 and TRBJ1-2, with D unresolved. This CDR3 has 16 amino acids. Germline CDR1 reads SGHRS; CDR2 reads YFSETQ. With 0 bases removed from V and 4 bases from J, the gap between germline ends came to 16 bases. Written as DNA, the CDR3 is TGCGCCAGCAGCTTGGCCACGGGTATGGAGGGCTATGGCTACACCTTC. As protein: CASSLATGMEGYGYTF.

This clonotype was counted ten times or more. The J gene is TRBJ1-2, the V gene TRBV25-1, with D possibly being TRBD1 (5 bases). Germline lookup yields CDR1 MGHDK and CDR2 SYGVNS. This CDR3 is built from 15 residues. V dropped 1 base and J dropped 3 bases, with 12 bases sitting between them. The CDR3 bases are TGTGCCAGCAGTGAATTGGGGGAGGACTACTATGGCTACACCTTC. Translation gives CASSELGEDYYGYTF.

This rearrangement joins TRBV7-2 to TRBJ2-2, with 13 bases identical to TRBD2. Germline CDR1 reads SGHTA; CDR2 reads FQGNSA. This CDR3 region has 17 residues. J was trimmed by 4 bases and V by 6 bases; bases with no gene match: 8. CDR3 loop: CASSLTRTSGSTGELFF. CDR3 sequence (DNA): TGTGCCAGCAGTCTGACAAGGACTAGCGGGAGCACCGGGGAGCTGTTTTTT.

This clonotype appeared many times. V and J are TRBV6-5 and TRBJ2-5, with D perhaps matching TRBD1 (5 bases). V dropped 0 bases and J dropped 4 bases, with 12 bases sitting between them. The germline gives CDR1 MNHEY, CDR2 SVGAGI. CDR3 length: 15 residues. The CDR3, as DNA: TGTGCCAGCAGTTACTCAGGGGCAGGAATAGAGACCCAGTACTTC. Its translation: CASSYSGAGIETQYF.

This clonotype was counted at least ten times. The chain joins TRBV2 to TRBJ1-1; D gene unclear. Deletions cut 9 bases from V and 3 bases from J, with 17 bases between. Germline V gene sequence: CDR1 SNHLY, CDR2 FYNNEI. There are 14 residues in the CDR3. The CDR3 loop reads CASRGGPLDTEAFF. DNA for the CDR3: TGTGCCAGTCGTGGAGGGCCTTTGGACACTGAAGCTTTCTTT.

This clonotype has only a few counts. This chain connects TRBV3-1 to TRBJ2-2, with 9 bases that match TRBD1. The trim removed 4 bases at V and 4 bases at J, leaving 4 bases unmatched. CDR1 is LGHDT, CDR2 YNNKEL, per germline (reference sequence). The CDR3 is 15 amino acids. Here the CDR3 reads CASSRTGASTGELFF. CDR3 nucleotides: TGTGCCAGCAGCCGGACAGGGGCTTCCACCGGGGAGCTGTTTTTT.

In regard to this clonotype: Because it lacks the conserved phenylalanine or tryptophan at the end, this CDR3 is likely a read error. This sequence joins TRBV20-1 and TRBJ2-7, with TRBD2 identical over 12 bases. CDR1 is DFQATT and CDR2 is SNEGSKA in the germline V gene (reference sequence). This CDR3 region has 16 residues. V shed 5 bases and J 2 bases; nucleotides not matched to a gene: 10. Written as DNA, the CDR3 is TGCAGTGCTGCTACCGCAGCTAGCGGGAGGGCCTACGAGCAGTACCTC. Its translation: CSAATAASGRAYEQYL.

This clonotype was seen many times. The rearrangement links TRBV3-1 to TRBJ2-3; D might be TRBD1 or TRBD2, each matching 5 bases. The ends were cut back, 0 bases at V and 4 bases at J, with 17 bases in the middle. The CDR3 spans 17 residues. From germline, CDR1 is LGHDT and CDR2 YNNKEL (reference sequence). The CDR3 bases are TGTGCCAGCAGCCAAGATATTGTGGGGGAACCCTCAGATACGCAGTATTTT. Translating gives CASSQDIVGEPSDTQYF.

The chain is built from TRBV20-1 and TRBJ2-1; D is unresolved. Trimming removed 0 bases at V and 9 bases at J, with 9 bases between. The CDR3 runs to 12 residues. Per germline, CDR1 DFQATT and CDR2 SNEGSKA (reference sequence). CDR3 bases: TGCAGTGCTAGAGATATGCGGAGTGAGCAGTTCTTC. Its protein product is CSARDMRSEQFF.

This clonotype was counted only a few times. This chain links TRBV9 with TRBJ2-7; 7 nucleotides agree with TRBD2. CDR3 length equals 15 residues. The V gene's germline CDR1 is SGDLS and CDR2 YYNGEE. Germline trimming cut 4 bases from V and 1 base from J; bases unmatched to any gene: 8. This CDR3 is CASSPKAGLSYEQYF. The CDR3 DNA is TGTGCCAGCAGCCCGAAAGCGGGACTATCCTACGAGCAGTACTTC. Complete variable domain (other parts from reference TRBV9 and TRBJ2-7): DSGVTQTPKHLITATGQRVTLRCSPRSGDLSVYWYQQSLDQGLQFLIQYYNGEERAKGNILERFSAQQFPDLHSELNLSSLELGDSALYFCASSPKAGLSYEQYFGPGTRLTVT.

This clonotype was observed a few times. The CDR3 loop is CASSFEGGRETQYF. The CDR3, as DNA: TGTGCCAGCAGCTTCGAAGGGGGACGAGAGACCCAGTACTTC. The V call is TRBV28, the J call TRBJ2-5, with a tentative D call TRBD1 (6 bases). The V and J ends lost 6 bases and 4 bases respectively, with 15 bases between them. The germline V gene has CDR1 MDHEN and CDR2 SYDVKM. This CDR3 region has 14 residues.

This clonotype was detected ten times or more. The chain carries TRBV6-1 and TRBJ1-5; D may be TRBD1 (6 bases). The CDR3 extends over 13 amino acids. Trimming pared 6 bases from V and 11 bases from J, leaving 17 bases between. The germline CDR1 and CDR2 sequences are MNHNS and SASEGT. The CDR3 nucleotides are TGTGCCAGCAGCTTTACATACAGGGAGGCCCAGCATTTT. Protein product: CASSFTYREAQHF.

This clonotype appeared a few times. The chain is built from TRBV18 and TRBJ2-5; 11 bases are a match to TRBD1. V shed 3 bases and J 4 bases; nucleotides not matched to a gene: 7. This CDR3 contains 16 residues. Per germline, CDR1 KGHSH and CDR2 LQKENI. For the CDR3, the DNA is TGTGCCAGCTCACCCTCAGGACAGGGGGCTAGAGAGACCCAGTACTTC. This translates into CASSPSGQGARETQYF.

This clonotype was picked up many times. The rearrangement uses TRBV2 and TRBJ2-1, with 10 bases lining up with TRBD2. Germline values: CDR1 SNHLY, CDR2 FYNNEI. CDR3 length: 15 residues. J lost 1 base, V lost 11 bases, and 8 bases had no gene match. Written as DNA, the CDR3 is TGTGCCGGAATGCGGGGACTAGCGTCCTACAATGAGCAGTTCTTC. Amino acid sequence: CAGMRGLASYNEQFF.

This chain connects TRBV2 to TRBJ2-2, with D possibly being TRBD2 (5 bases). The CDR3 is 12 amino acids. CDR1 is SNHLY, CDR2 FYNNEI, per germline. With 7 bases removed from V and 5 bases from J, the gap between germline ends came to 8 bases. In DNA, the CDR3 is TGTGCCAGCAACTCGGGGACCGGGGAGCTGTTTTTT. Translated, it gives CASNSGTGELFF.

The V and J genes are TRBV7-2 and TRBJ1-2, with a weak D call TRBD1 (5 bases). CDR3 length: 14 amino acids. The V gene's germline CDR1 is SGHTA and CDR2 FQGNSA. Between the trimmed V and J ends, which lost 3 bases and 3 bases, there was a span of 11 bases. Here the CDR3 reads CASSFGAKDYGYTF. The CDR3 DNA reads TGTGCCAGCAGCTTTGGGGCCAAGGACTATGGCTACACCTTC.

This clonotype was found a few times. The V and J genes are TRBV28 and TRBJ2-5; D might be TRBD1 or TRBD2, each matching 5 bases. Per germline, CDR1 MDHEN and CDR2 SYDVKM. V dropped 10 bases and J dropped 5 bases, with 23 bases sitting between them. The CDR3 totals 15 residues. Here the CDR3 DNA reads TGTGCCACATCCCTCGGGGCACACTCACGGGAGACCCAGTACTTC. Translating gives CATSLGAHSRETQYF. The entire variable domain, with the rest obtained from reference TRBV28 and TRBJ2-5, is as follows: DVKVTQSSRYLVKRTGEKVFLECVQDMDHENMFWYRQDPGLGLRLIYFSYDVKMKEKGDIPEGYSVSREKKERFSLILESASTNQTSMYLCATSLGAHSRETQYFGPGTRLLVL.